Presented here are 19 T cell receptor beta chains from one specimen sequenced in a study of T cell responses to AZD1222 COVID-19 vaccine. Generated by immunoSEQ multiplex PCR, the TCRdb table keeps only in-frame clones and is missing some. The sample has 150,000 to 250,000 clones; approximately 89% are singletons. The sequencing used peripheral blood, collected 28 days after the second AZD1222 dose. Receptors originate from an adult who received the AZD1222 COVID-19 vaccine.

J is TRBJ1-1 and V is TRBV29-1, with D unresolved. The CDR3 runs 13 residues. The ends were cut back, 6 bases at V and 5 bases at J, with 16 bases in the middle. CDR1 SQVTM and CDR2 ANQGSEA come from the germline V gene. Written as DNA, the CDR3 is TGCAGCGTCGCCCCCAGGTTAAGGACTGAAGCTTTCTTT. Translation gives CSVAPRLRTEAFF.

CDR3 sequence (DNA): TGTGCCAGCAGCGCCACCCTAGCGGGAGGAGGTGGGGCCAACGTCCTGACTTTC. It is translated as CASSATLAGGGGANVLTF. The chain combines TRBV7-3 with TRBJ2-6; TRBD2 agrees at 11 bases. Germline V lookup: CDR1 SGHTA, CDR2 FQGTGA. The CDR3 is 18 residues long. The V segment lost 5 bases and the J segment 3 bases; nucleotides outside the gene matches: 9.

This sequence joins TRBV3-1 (or the pseudogene TRBV3-2) and TRBJ1-3, with D possibly matching TRBD1 (6 bases). V lost 1 base and J lost 2, with 9 bases in between. The CDR3 is 15 residues long. Germline CDR1 LGHDT, CDR2 YNNKEL (reference sequence). The CDR3, as DNA: TGTGCCAGCAGCCAAGGGACAGATCCTGGAAACACCATATATTTT. Translating it yields CASSQGTDPGNTIYF.

This chain links TRBV4-1 with TRBJ1-2; 7 nucleotides align to TRBD1. V shed 7 bases, J shed 4 bases, and the junction held 6 bases outside the gene matches. The germline gives CDR1 MGHRA, CDR2 YSYEKL. This CDR3 has 13 amino acids. CDR3: CASKGGGGYGYTF. CDR3 DNA: TGCGCCAGCAAAGGGGGCGGTGGCTATGGCTACACCTTC.

The chain couples TRBV19 to TRBJ1-2, with TRBD1 identical over 8 bases. The CDR3 loop spans 13 amino acids. J was trimmed by 4 bases and V by 5 bases; bases with no gene match: 3. Per germline, CDR1 LNHDA and CDR2 SQIVND (reference sequence). CDR3 nucleotides: TGTGCCAGTAGTCGACAGGGGAGCTATGGCTACACCTTC. As protein: CASSRQGSYGYTF.

V and J are TRBV29-1 and TRBJ2-1; no definite D call. This CDR3 is built from 11 residues. V was clipped by 2 bases and J by 4 bases, with 3 bases between them. Germline V lookup: CDR1 SQVTM, CDR2 ANQGSEA. CDR3 in DNA: TGCAGCGTTGAACTGTACAATGAGCAGTTCTTC. Its protein is CSVELYNEQFF.

The count of this clone is one. The same CDR3 arises from other DNA sequences in this sample as well. This chain connects TRBV27 to TRBJ1-5, with 8 bases matching TRBD1. The CDR3 spans 18 residues. Germline CDR1 MNHEY, CDR2 SMNVEV (reference sequence). The V gene end was trimmed by 2 bases and the J gene end by 2 bases; junction bases not matched to a gene: 11. The CDR3 here is CASSLLSGGGGGNQPQHF. CDR3 nucleotide sequence: TGTGCCAGCAGTTTACTCTCAGGGGGCGGGGGGGGCAATCAGCCCCAGCATTTT.

The chain employs TRBV19 and TRBJ2-5; D call uncertain. Germline V gene sequence: CDR1 LNHDA, CDR2 SQIVND (reference sequence). V was cut by 0 bases and J by 5 bases, with 7 bases left in between. This CDR3 has 13 residues. CDR3 in DNA: TGTGCCAGTAGTATAGAGGTGGGGGAGACCCAGTACTTC. Protein product: CASSIEVGETQYF.

J is TRBJ2-1 and V is TRBV27, with TRBD2 as a possible D gene (7 bases). The CDR3 consists of 11 residues. Looked up from germline, CDR1 is MNHEY and CDR2 is SMNVEV (reference sequence). V was shortened by 10 bases and J by 9 bases, with 13 bases between the two germline ends. The CDR3 DNA sequence: TGTGCCACCCTCCGGGGGGCTGAGCAGTTCTTC. It yields the protein CATLRGAEQFF.

The V gene is TRBV6-5, the J gene TRBJ2-1, with TRBD2 matching 14 bases. CDR1 and CDR2 (germline): MNHEY, SVGAGI. This CDR3 comprises 15 residues. With V trimmed by 2 bases and J by 10 bases, 4 bases remained unmatched. As DNA, the CDR3 is TGTGCCAGCAGTTACGAGACTAGCGGGAGGGGAGAGCAGTTCTTC. Translation gives CASSYETSGRGEQFF.

This clone showed up just once. The chain recombines TRBV28 with TRBJ2-3; 13 nucleotides align to TRBD2. With 6 bases clipped from V and 0 bases from J, the junction kept 3 bases outside the gene matches. CDR3 length equals 16 residues. The germline gives CDR1 MDHEN, CDR2 SYDVKM. The CDR3 DNA sequence: TGTGCCAGCAGCTTGGGACTAGCGGGAAGCACAGATACGCAGTATTTT. This encodes CASSLGLAGSTDTQYF. Supplemented by reference TRBV28 and TRBJ2-3, the full variable domain reads DVKVTQSSRYLVKRTGEKVFLECVQDMDHENMFWYRQDPGLGLRLIYFSYDVKMKEKGDIPEGYSVSREKKERFSLILESASTNQTSMYLCASSLGLAGSTDTQYFGPGTRLTVL.

The genes are TRBV5-6 and TRBJ2-2, with D perhaps TRBD1 (5 bases). V was pared by 2 bases and J by 1 base, with 12 bases between. The CDR3 length is 16 residues. Germline CDR1 and CDR2: SGHDT and YYEEEE. The CDR3 loop is CASSLPGYVNTGELFF. CDR3 bases: TGTGCCAGCAGCTTACCAGGGTACGTGAACACCGGGGAGCTGTTTTTT.

This clone was observed a handful of times. The chain uses TRBV5-5 and TRBJ1-3; 7 nucleotides align to TRBD1. This CDR3 is 16 amino acids long. Per the germline V gene, CDR1 is SGHKS and CDR2 is YYEKEE (reference sequence). Trimming at V came to 4 bases and at J to 0 bases, leaving 7 bases not matched to a gene. As DNA, the CDR3 is TGTGCCAGCAGCGGCGCGGGACAGATCTCTGGAAACACCATATATTTT. Translated: CASSGAGQISGNTIYF.

In regard to this clone: One end of the junction varies from germline; a read error may be responsible. J is TRBJ1-5 and V is TRBV7-2, with a possible D match to TRBD1 (5 bases). Germline V gene sequence: CDR1 SGHTA, CDR2 FQGNSA. This CDR3 spans 15 amino acids. DNA for the CDR3: TGTGCCAGCAACTTAGCCGTCGGGGGGAATCAGCCCCAGCATTTT. This sequence encodes CASNLAVGGNQPQHF.

This chain links TRBV28 with TRBJ2-7, with D tentatively TRBD1 (6 bases). Germline-derived CDR1 and CDR2 are MDHEN and SYDVKM. There are 13 residues in the CDR3. V lost 4 bases to trimming and J lost 0 bases, with 7 bases between them. Here the CDR3 reads CASSSTGSYEQYF. DNA for the CDR3: TGTGCCAGCAGTTCGACAGGCTCCTACGAGCAGTACTTC.

The chain carries TRBV18 and TRBJ2-2, with 7 bases matching TRBD1. Losses at the gene ends were 1 base for V and 4 bases for J; bases not matched to a gene: 9. Germline V gives CDR1 KGHSH, CDR2 LQKENI. The CDR3 consists of 17 residues. The CDR3 DNA is TGTGCCAGCTCACCACGTTCGGGACAGTACCTCACCGGGGAGCTGTTTTTT. It codes for CASSPRSGQYLTGELFF.

V gene TRBV6-1 combines with J gene TRBJ1-2; D is ambiguous. The germline gives CDR1 MNHNS, CDR2 SASEGT. This CDR3 region has 14 residues. Trimming took off 2 bases at V and 9 bases at J, with 16 bases between the two ends. CDR3 amino acids: CASSEKGQAGSYTF. The CDR3, as DNA: TGTGCCAGCAGTGAAAAAGGGCAGGCGGGGAGCTACACCTTC.

J is TRBJ2-7 and V is TRBV3-1 (or the pseudogene TRBV3-2), with 9 nucleotides matching TRBD2. The CDR3 loop spans 18 amino acids. V shed 0 bases and J 3 bases; nucleotides not matched to a gene: 12. CDR1 and CDR2 from the germline V gene are LGHDT and YNNKEL (reference sequence). The CDR3 protein is CASSQDTWETSGIYEQYF. CDR3 in DNA: TGTGCCAGCAGCCAAGATACTTGGGAGACTAGCGGTATCTACGAGCAGTACTTC.

The gene calls are TRBV10-1 and TRBJ1-2; possible D gene TRBD1, 5 bases. V dropped 3 bases and J dropped 4 bases, with 15 bases sitting between them. Germline V gene sequence: CDR1 WNHNN, CDR2 SYGVQD (reference sequence). CDR3 size: 15 residues. In DNA, the CDR3 is TGCGCCAGCAGTGATTGGCAGGGTCTAGGCTATGGCTACACCTTC. Residues: CASSDWQGLGYGYTF.